This T cell receptor (beta chain) was retrieved from a study of cytomegalovirus exposure and HLA in healthy donors. Study results and caveats: Likely technical artifact: a cluster of highly shared sequence variants. Cytomegalovirus-associated TCR beta chains were listed, numbering some 180.

PCR primers comprised 60 Vbeta and 13 Jbeta primers. Authors' data handling: Later work found 80 million or so unique TCR beta chains, with about 10 million shared. Sequenced by immunoSEQ multiplex PCR; TCRdb stores in-frame clones only, minus some. The D gene and trimming were derived from the DNA, and the V and J assignments and clone size from that table. The table lists about 190,000 clones, 80% of them singletons. V gave up 4 bases and J gave up 2 bases; unmatched junction bases: 9. Germline CDR1 and CDR2: SGHDT and YYEEEE. The CDR3 contains 16 residues. As regards this clone: The antigen is unknown.

This sequence originates from a man aged 40-49 years in good health and CMV-seropositive. The sequenced material came from PBMCs. The genes are TRBV5-6 and TRBJ2-7, with 10 bases lining up with TRBD2. The CDR3 coding sequence is TGTGCCAGCAGCCCGGGGGTAGCGGGGGGTACCTACGAGCAGTACTTC. Amino acid sequence: CASSPGVAGGTYEQYF. Full variable domain (missing parts from reference TRBV5-6 and TRBJ2-7): DAGVTQSPTHLIKTRGQQVTLRCSPKSGHDTVSWYQQALGQGPQFIFQYYEEEERQRGNFPDRFSGHQFPNYSSELNVNALLLGDSALYLCASSPGVAGGTYEQYFGPGTRLTVT.